What follows are 27 T cell receptor beta chains derived from one specimen sequenced in a study of T cells after yellow fever vaccination (dated by TCRdb to between 2018 and 2021). The method was 5' RACE. TCRdb records Illumina HiSeq 2500 as the sequencer. Through fastp at Q25 and MiXCR, TCRdb rebuilt clones from the public reads, retaining in-frame beta chains. Identical CDR3 proteins give one entry, which carries the most common genes and DNA. The sample records around 100,000 distinct CDR3 sequences, roughly 8.4% of which are singletons. The ten biggest clones cover 25% of the sample. Interpreted using the paper, the treatment or condition label stands for: live attenuated yellow fever vaccine strain. The input for sequencing was CD8+ T cells sorted from PBMCs, taken 45 days after the yellow fever booster vaccination. These TCRs come from a man aged 25 to 40 who received the YFV17D yellow fever vaccine.

This clonotype was picked up a small number of times. The chain joins TRBV29-1 to TRBJ1-1, with a possible D match to TRBD1 (5 bases). Between the trimmed V and J ends, which lost 5 bases and 0 bases, there was a span of 7 bases. The CDR3 sequence is 12 residues long. In germline, CDR1 is SQVTM, CDR2 ANQGSEA. CDR3 in amino acids: CSVKGMNTEAFF. The CDR3, as DNA: TGCAGCGTTAAGGGGATGAACACTGAAGCTTTCTTT. The whole variable domain, filled in from reference TRBV29-1 and TRBJ1-1, reads SAVISQKPSRDICQRGTSLTIQCQVDSQVTMMFWYRQQPGQSLTLIATANQGSEATYESGFVIDKFPISRPNLTFSTLTVSNMSPEDSSIYLCSVKGMNTEAFFGQGTRLTVV.

Comments on this clonotype: This sequence may be a read error, since a much larger clone differs from it by one base. The rearrangement links TRBV2 to TRBJ2-4; D is possibly TRBD2 (5 bases). Germline lookup yields CDR1 SNHLY and CDR2 FYNNEI. CDR3 length: 14 amino acids. Here the CDR3 reads CATSRGLAKNMQYF. In nucleotides, the CDR3 is TGTGCCACCTCACGTGGTCTAGCCAAAAACATGCAGTACTTC.

The V gene is TRBV29-1, the J gene TRBJ1-1; unclear D gene. The CDR3 extends over 13 amino acids. Germline lookup yields CDR1 SQVTM and CDR2 ANQGSEA. V lost 2 bases, J lost 0 bases, and 7 bases lay in between. The CDR3 region has the DNA TGCAGCGTTGAATGGGGAGTGAACACTGAAGCTTTCTTT. Protein: CSVEWGVNTEAFF.

This clonotype occurred many times. V is TRBV7-2 and J is TRBJ2-7; the D is unclear. CDR1 is SGHTA, CDR2 FQGNSA, per germline. V shed 5 bases and J shed 6 bases, with 8 bases lying between them. The length of the CDR3 is 11 residues. In DNA form, the CDR3 reads TGTGCCAGCAGCCACGGATCCGAGCAGTACTTC. It codes for CASSHGSEQYF.

This clonotype was observed many times. The CDR3 here is CASSFTGTFPYEQYF. DNA for the CDR3: TGCGCCAGCAGCTTCACTGGGACATTTCCCTACGAGCAGTACTTC. The rearrangement joins TRBV5-1 to TRBJ2-7; a weak D match, TRBD1 (6 bases). The CDR3 has 15 amino acids. V was shortened by 2 bases and J by 2 bases, with 14 bases between the two germline ends. Germline CDR1 and CDR2: SGHRS and YFSETQ.

In this sample, this clonotype turned up many times. This sequence joins TRBV7-6 and TRBJ2-3, with TRBD2 as a possible D gene (5 bases). The CDR3 is made up of 18 amino acids. Between the trimmed V and J ends, which lost 2 bases and 2 bases, there was a span of 20 bases. Germline values: CDR1 SGHVS, CDR2 FNYEAQ. The CDR3 sequence: CASSLRRSTEEYTDTQYF. The CDR3 DNA reads TGTGCCAGCAGCTTACGGAGGTCCACCGAAGAATACACAGATACGCAGTATTTT.

This clonotype was found many times. The chain carries TRBV4-3 and TRBJ2-2, with D possibly being TRBD2 (7 bases). Germline loops: CDR1 LGHNA, CDR2 YSLEER. Trimming removed 0 bases at V and 4 bases at J, with 12 bases between. This CDR3 contains 16 residues. Here the CDR3 reads CASSQEAGASTGELFF. CDR3 DNA sequence: TGCGCCAGCAGCCAAGAGGCGGGGGCGAGCACCGGGGAGCTGTTTTTT.

This clonotype was seen more than once but under ten times. The rearrangement uses TRBV27 and TRBJ2-1; 8 bases agree with TRBD2. CDR1 and CDR2 (germline): MNHEY, SMNVEV (reference sequence). This CDR3 spans 15 amino acids. Trimming removed 0 bases from V and 3 bases from J; junction bases left unmatched: 1. This CDR3 is CASSLSSGIYNEQFF. The DNA for the CDR3 is TGTGCCAGCAGTTTATCTAGCGGGATCTACAATGAGCAGTTCTTC.

This chain joins TRBV1 and TRBJ1-2; the D segment call TRBD1 is taken from the table without a DNA check. TRBV1 corresponds to a pseudogene. CDR3 length: 17 amino acids. CDR3 in DNA: TGCACCAGCAGCCCCCTAGCAGGGGCGCGGATGAACTATGGCTACACCTTC. Encoded protein: CTSSPLAGARMNYGYTF.

This chain uses TRBV27 with TRBJ1-4, with D unclear. Trimming stripped 5 bases from V and 8 bases from J, with 12 bases between. The CDR3 extends over 13 amino acids. Germline values: CDR1 MNHEY, CDR2 SMNVEV (reference sequence). The CDR3 nucleotides are TGTGCCAGCAGTCCCCCCGGGCAGGAAAAACTGTTTTTT. It specifies CASSPPGQEKLFF.

This clonotype was detected ten times or more. The rearrangement joins TRBV27 to TRBJ1-1; D not certain. This CDR3 has 15 residues. The germline V and J ends were trimmed by 5 bases and 0 bases, with 13 bases remaining between them. Germline V gives CDR1 MNHEY, CDR2 SMNVEV (reference sequence). CDR3 nucleotides: TGTGCCAGCAGTACACTATACCGGATGAACACTGAAGCTTTCTTT. Protein product: CASSTLYRMNTEAFF.

The chain is built from TRBV6-5 and TRBJ2-2, with D unresolved. Germline CDR1 is MNHEY and CDR2 is SVGAGI. The CDR3 totals 17 residues. Deletions cut 0 bases from V and 4 bases from J, with 15 bases between. CDR3 protein: CASSYSALTLGTGELFF. DNA of the CDR3: TGTGCCAGCAGTTACTCGGCGTTAACCCTAGGCACCGGGGAGCTGTTTTTT.

This clonotype came up many times. V gene TRBV9 combines with J gene TRBJ2-1; D perhaps matches TRBD2 (7 bases). The CDR3 is 16 residues long. The germline CDR1 and CDR2 sequences are SGDLS and YYNGEE. Trimming took off 0 bases at V and 8 bases at J, with 18 bases between the two ends. The CDR3 loop is CASSVEGVWEGDEQFF. CDR3 bases: TGTGCCAGCAGCGTAGAGGGGGTGTGGGAGGGCGATGAGCAGTTCTTC.

This clonotype was observed a handful of times. The chain has TRBV3-1 and TRBJ1-5; D remains ambiguous. V was trimmed by 0 bases and J by 0 bases, leaving 6 bases between them. Looked up from germline, CDR1 is LGHDT and CDR2 is YNNKEL (reference sequence). This CDR3 has 15 residues. The DNA of the CDR3 is TGTGCCAGCAGCCAAGATGGAGGTAGCAATCAGCCCCAGCATTTT. This encodes CASSQDGGSNQPQHF.

This clonotype has at least ten counts. The V gene is TRBV14, the J gene TRBJ2-1; the D is unclear. From germline, CDR1 is SGHDN and CDR2 FVKESK. The CDR3 extends over 13 amino acids. The V end lost 7 bases, the J end lost 0 bases, and 7 bases lay between the germline ends. CDR3 sequence reads: CASNENSYNEQFF. In DNA form, the CDR3 reads TGTGCCAGCAACGAGAACTCCTACAATGAGCAGTTCTTC.

This clonotype showed up many times. This chain joins TRBV29-1 and TRBJ2-2; D possibly corresponds to TRBD1 (6 bases). V was cut by 1 base and J by 4 bases, with 13 bases left in between. The CDR3 spans 15 residues. Germline V lookup: CDR1 SQVTM, CDR2 ANQGSEA. CDR3 amino acids: CSVEGQGKSTGELFF. As DNA, the CDR3 is TGCAGCGTTGAAGGGCAGGGGAAATCCACCGGGGAGCTGTTTTTT.

At least ten counts were recorded for this clonotype. The chain couples TRBV9 to TRBJ2-1, with 10 bases fitting TRBD2. The germline V gene has CDR1 SGDLS and CDR2 YYNGEE. The ends lost 2 bases at V and 6 bases at J; junction bases unmatched: 2. The CDR3 covers 14 residues. The CDR3 loop is CASSVLAGANEQFF. In DNA form, the CDR3 reads TGTGCCAGCAGCGTTCTAGCGGGAGCCAATGAGCAGTTCTTC. The variable domain in full, with the rest retrieved from reference TRBV9 and TRBJ2-1, is DSGVTQTPKHLITATGQRVTLRCSPRSGDLSVYWYQQSLDQGLQFLIQYYNGEERAKGNILERFSAQQFPDLHSELNLSSLELGDSALYFCASSVLAGANEQFFGPGTRLTVL.

This clonotype was recorded many times. V gene TRBV12-3 or TRBV12-4 combines with J gene TRBJ2-5; the D gene is possibly TRBD2 (6 bases). V was shortened by 6 bases and J by 4 bases, with 18 bases between the two germline ends. The CDR3 is made up of 15 amino acids. In DNA form, the CDR3 reads TGTGCCAGCAGGGGCTTATCAACCGGGGGAGAGACCCAGTACTTC. It specifies CASRGLSTGGETQYF.

This clonotype showed up many times. The V and J genes are TRBV20-1 and TRBJ2-7; TRBD2 is a possible D gene (6 bases). The germline V gene has CDR1 DFQATT and CDR2 SNEGSKA (reference sequence). The V end was cut by 6 bases, the J end by 7 bases, with 16 bases between. The CDR3 extends over 12 amino acids. CDR3 nucleotide sequence: TGCAGTGCCATAACCCGGGGGAGGGAGCAGTACTTC. Its protein product is CSAITRGREQYF.

This clonotype was seen at least ten times. This chain links TRBV4-3 with TRBJ2-3; 7 positions agree with TRBD2. CDR1 is LGHNA and CDR2 is YSLEER in the germline V gene. The CDR3 runs to 15 residues. After removal of 0 bases from V and 3 bases from J, the junction contained 3 bases not matched to a gene. The CDR3 DNA follows: TGCGCCAGCAGCCAAGATCGGGGACTAACAGATACGCAGTATTTT. Translation: CASSQDRGLTDTQYF.

This clonotype was counted at least ten times. The chain combines TRBV19 with TRBJ2-7; no reliable D call. With 3 bases removed from V and 0 bases from J, the gap between germline ends came to 9 bases. Per germline, CDR1 LNHDA and CDR2 SQIVND (reference sequence). This CDR3 has 14 residues. CDR3 DNA sequence: TGTGCCAGTAGTATGCCGGGCGGCTCCTACGAGCAGTACTTC. It encodes CASSMPGGSYEQYF. Supplemented by reference TRBV19 and TRBJ2-7, the full variable domain reads DGGITQSPKYLFRKEGQNVTLSCEQNLNHDAMYWYRQDPGQGLRLIYYSQIVNDFQKGDIAEGYSVSREKKESFPLTVTSAQKNPTAFYLCASSMPGGSYEQYFGPGTRLTVT.

As concerns this clonotype: A much larger clone lies a single base off, so this may be a read error. The chain couples TRBV12-3 or TRBV12-4 to TRBJ2-7; D is undetermined. This CDR3 is 13 amino acids long. The CDR3 is CARSLAWGYEQYF. CDR3 sequence (DNA): TGTGCCAGGAGTTTGGCTTGGGGTTACGAGCAGTACTTC.

This clonotype turned up a few times. The CDR3 region has the DNA TGTGCCAGCAGCTTGGGGCGGGGACATTTAAACACTGAAGCTTTCTTT. Its translation: CASSLGRGHLNTEAFF. The chain links TRBV13 to TRBJ1-1; D possibly corresponds to TRBD1 (6 bases). V lost 3 bases, J lost 2 bases, and 16 bases lay in between. CDR3 length equals 16 residues. Germline CDR1 reads PRHDT; CDR2 reads FYEKMQ (reference sequence).

This clonotype was seen repeatedly, ten times or more. The chain joins TRBV11-1 to TRBJ2-7; 8 positions match TRBD1. The ends lost 5 bases at V and 7 bases at J; junction bases unmatched: 7. This CDR3 is built from 13 residues. Germline CDR1 is SGHAT and CDR2 is FQDESV (reference sequence). For the CDR3, the DNA is TGTGCCAGCAGCACCTCGGACAGGGTGGAGCAGTACTTC. Residues: CASSTSDRVEQYF.

This clonotype came up many times. The V gene is TRBV30, the J gene TRBJ2-2, with D unclear. V was clipped by 0 bases and J by 5 bases, with 7 bases between them. CDR1 and CDR2 from the germline V gene are GTSNPN and SVGIG (reference sequence). The CDR3 consists of 13 residues. CDR3 nucleotides: TGTGCCTGGAGTGTCCTGGCGACCGGGGAGCTGTTTTTT. Encoded protein: CAWSVLATGELFF.

This chain joins TRBV4-3 and TRBJ2-7; D is unclear. The CDR3 sequence is 15 residues long. Germline V gene sequence: CDR1 LGHNA, CDR2 YSLEER. V was shortened by 2 bases and J by 3 bases, with 14 bases between the two germline ends. The CDR3 region has the DNA TGCGCCAGCAGCCAACATCGGGTAGGGATCTACGAGCAGTACTTC. Translated: CASSQHRVGIYEQYF.

This clonotype was observed many times. The chain has TRBV7-8 and TRBJ1-2, with D perhaps TRBD1 (5 bases). The CDR3 has 13 residues. The V gene's germline CDR1 is SGHVS and CDR2 FQNEAQ. The V end lost 7 bases, the J end lost 6 bases, and 15 bases lay between the germline ends. CDR3 sequence: CASTSFGAHGYTF. The CDR3 nucleotides are TGTGCCAGCACCTCCTTCGGGGCCCATGGCTACACCTTC.